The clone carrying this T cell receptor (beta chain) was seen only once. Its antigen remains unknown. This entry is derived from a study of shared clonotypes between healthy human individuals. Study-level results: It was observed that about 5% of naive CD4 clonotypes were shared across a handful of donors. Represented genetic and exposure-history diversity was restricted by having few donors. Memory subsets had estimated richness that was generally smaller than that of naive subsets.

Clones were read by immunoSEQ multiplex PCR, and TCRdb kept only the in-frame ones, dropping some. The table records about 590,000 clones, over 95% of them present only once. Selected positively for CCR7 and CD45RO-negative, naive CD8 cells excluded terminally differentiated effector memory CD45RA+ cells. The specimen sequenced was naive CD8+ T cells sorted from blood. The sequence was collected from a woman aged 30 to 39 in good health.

In DNA form, the CDR3 reads TGTGCCAGCAGTGATGGGGTTTGGCAGTTCTTC. It codes for CASSDGVWQFF. V usage is TRBV6-5 and J usage is TRBJ2-1; unclear D gene. In germline, CDR1 is MNHEY, CDR2 SVGAGI. Trimming stripped 5 bases from V and 12 bases from J, with 11 bases between. The CDR3 sequence is 11 residues long.